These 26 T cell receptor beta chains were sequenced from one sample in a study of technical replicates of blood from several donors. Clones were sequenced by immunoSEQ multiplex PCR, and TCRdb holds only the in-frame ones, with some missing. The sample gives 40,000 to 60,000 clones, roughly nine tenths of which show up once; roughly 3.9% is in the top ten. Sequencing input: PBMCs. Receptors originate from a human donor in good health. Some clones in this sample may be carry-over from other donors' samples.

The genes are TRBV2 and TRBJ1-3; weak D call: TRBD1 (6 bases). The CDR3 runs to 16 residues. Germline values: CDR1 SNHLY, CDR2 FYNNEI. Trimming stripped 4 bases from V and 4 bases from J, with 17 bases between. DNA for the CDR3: TGTGCCAGCAGTGTGCCCGCGGGGGCGGTGGGAAACACCATATATTTT. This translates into CASSVPAGAVGNTIYF.

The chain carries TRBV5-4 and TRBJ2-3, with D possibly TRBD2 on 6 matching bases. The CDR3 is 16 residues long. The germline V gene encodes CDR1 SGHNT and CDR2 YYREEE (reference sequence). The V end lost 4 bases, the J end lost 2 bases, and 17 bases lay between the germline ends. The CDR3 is CASSRRSGGPTDTQYF. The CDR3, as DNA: TGTGCCAGCAGCCGGAGGTCCGGGGGACCCACAGATACGCAGTATTTT.

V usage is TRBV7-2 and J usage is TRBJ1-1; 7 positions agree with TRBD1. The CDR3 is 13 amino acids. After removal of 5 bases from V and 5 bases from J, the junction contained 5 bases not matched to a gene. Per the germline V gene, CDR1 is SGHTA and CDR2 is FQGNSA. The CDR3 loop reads CASSKQGTTEAFF. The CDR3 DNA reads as TGTGCCAGCAGCAAACAGGGGACAACTGAAGCTTTCTTT.

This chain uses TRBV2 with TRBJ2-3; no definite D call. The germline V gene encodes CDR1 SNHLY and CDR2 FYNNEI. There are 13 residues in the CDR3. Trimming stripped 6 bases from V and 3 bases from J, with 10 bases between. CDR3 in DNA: TGTGCCAGCAGGCCACATGGTACAGATACGCAGTATTTT. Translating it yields CASRPHGTDTQYF. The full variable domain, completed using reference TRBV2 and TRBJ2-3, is EPEVTQTPSHQVTQMGQEVILRCVPISNHLYFYWYRQILGQKVEFLVSFYNNEISEKSEIFDDQFSVERPDGSNFTLKIRSTKLEDSAMYFCASRPHGTDTQYFGPGTRLTVL.

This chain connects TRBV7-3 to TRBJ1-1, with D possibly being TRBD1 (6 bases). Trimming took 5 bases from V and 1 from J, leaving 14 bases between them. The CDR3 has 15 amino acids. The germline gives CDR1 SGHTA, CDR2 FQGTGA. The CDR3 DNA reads TGTGCCAGCAGCCCTACGGGACAAAAGAACACTGAAGCTTTCTTT. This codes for CASSPTGQKNTEAFF.

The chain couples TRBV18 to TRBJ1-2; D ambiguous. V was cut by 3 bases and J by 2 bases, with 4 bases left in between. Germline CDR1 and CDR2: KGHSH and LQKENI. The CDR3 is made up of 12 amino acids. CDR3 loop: CASSPRNYGYTF. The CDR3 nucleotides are TGTGCCAGCTCACCCAGGAACTATGGCTACACCTTC.

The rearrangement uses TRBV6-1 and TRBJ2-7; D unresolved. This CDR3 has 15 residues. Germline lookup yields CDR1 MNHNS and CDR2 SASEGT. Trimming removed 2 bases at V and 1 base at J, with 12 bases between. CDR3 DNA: TGTGCCAGCAGTGAACCCGTCACAGAATCCTACGAGCAGTACTTC. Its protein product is CASSEPVTESYEQYF.

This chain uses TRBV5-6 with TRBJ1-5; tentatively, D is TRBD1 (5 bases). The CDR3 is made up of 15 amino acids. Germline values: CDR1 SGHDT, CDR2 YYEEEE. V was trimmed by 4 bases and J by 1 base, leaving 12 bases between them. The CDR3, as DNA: TGTGCCAGCAGCCCCAGGGTAATGAGCAATCAGCCCCAGCATTTT. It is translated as CASSPRVMSNQPQHF.

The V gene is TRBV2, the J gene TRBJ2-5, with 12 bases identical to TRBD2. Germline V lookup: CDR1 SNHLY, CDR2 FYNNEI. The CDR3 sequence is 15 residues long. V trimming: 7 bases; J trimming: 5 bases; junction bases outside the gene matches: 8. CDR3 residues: CASILGLAGRETQYF. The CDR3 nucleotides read TGTGCCAGCATCCTAGGACTAGCGGGGAGGGAGACCCAGTACTTC.

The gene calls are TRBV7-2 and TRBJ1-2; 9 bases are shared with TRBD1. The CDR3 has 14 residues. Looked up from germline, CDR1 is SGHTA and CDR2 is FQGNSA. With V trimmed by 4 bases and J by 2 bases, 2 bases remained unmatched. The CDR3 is CASSSGQGNYGYTF. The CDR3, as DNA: TGTGCCAGCAGCTCGGGACAGGGAAACTATGGCTACACCTTC.

The CDR3 loop is CASSPGQAFGTDTQYF. In nucleotides, the CDR3 is TGTGCCAGCAGCCCGGGACAGGCGTTTGGCACAGATACGCAGTATTTT. The V call is TRBV7-2, the J call TRBJ2-3, with 8 bases aligning to TRBD1. CDR3 length equals 16 residues. Germline CDR1 and CDR2: SGHTA and FQGNSA. The junction had 8 bases not matched to a gene; V was cut back by 5 bases and J by 1 base.

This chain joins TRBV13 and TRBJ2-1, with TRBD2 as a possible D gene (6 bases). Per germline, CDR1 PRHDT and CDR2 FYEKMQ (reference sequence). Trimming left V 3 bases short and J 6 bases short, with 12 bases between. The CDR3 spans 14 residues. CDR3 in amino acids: CASSLEGLSNEQFF. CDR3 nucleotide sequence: TGTGCCAGCAGCTTGGAGGGGCTCTCCAATGAGCAGTTCTTC. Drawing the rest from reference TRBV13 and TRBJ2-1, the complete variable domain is AAGVIQSPRHLIKEKRETATLKCYPIPRHDTVYWYQQGPGQDPQFLISFYEKMQSDKGSIPDRFSAQQFSDYHSELNMSSLELGDSALYFCASSLEGLSNEQFFGPGTRLTVL.

CDR3 DNA sequence: TGTGCCAGCAGTCCGGTGGGCGCCCCCCACAATGAGCAGTTCTTC. It is translated as CASSPVGAPHNEQFF. The chain uses TRBV7-9 and TRBJ2-1; D gene uncertain. Trimming removed 6 bases from V and 5 bases from J, with 17 bases in between. The germline CDR1 and CDR2 sequences are SEHNR and FQNEAQ (reference sequence). The CDR3 consists of 15 residues.

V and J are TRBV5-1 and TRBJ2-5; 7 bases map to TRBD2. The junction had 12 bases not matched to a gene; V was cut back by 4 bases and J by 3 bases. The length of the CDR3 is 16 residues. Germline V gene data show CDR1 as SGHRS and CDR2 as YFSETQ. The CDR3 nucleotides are TGCGCCAGCAGCGCGGGACTACGGCCCGGCGAAGAGACCCAGTACTTC. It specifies CASSAGLRPGEETQYF.

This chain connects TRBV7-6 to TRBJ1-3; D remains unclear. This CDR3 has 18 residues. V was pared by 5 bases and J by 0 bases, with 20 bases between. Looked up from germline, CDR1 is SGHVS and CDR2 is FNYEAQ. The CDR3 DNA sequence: TGTGCCAGCAGCCGTATCGTGGAACAGCTCCCCTCTGGAAACACCATATATTTT. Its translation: CASSRIVEQLPSGNTIYF.

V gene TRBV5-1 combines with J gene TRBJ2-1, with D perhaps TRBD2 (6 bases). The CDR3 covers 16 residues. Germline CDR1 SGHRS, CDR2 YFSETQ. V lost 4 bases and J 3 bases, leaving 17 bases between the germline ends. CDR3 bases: TGCGCCAGCAGCCTTACCCCGGGACTGGACTACAATGAGCAGTTCTTC. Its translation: CASSLTPGLDYNEQFF. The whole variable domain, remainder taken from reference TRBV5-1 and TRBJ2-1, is KAGVTQTPRYLIKTRGQQVTLSCSPISGHRSVSWYQQTPGQGLQFLFEYFSETQRNKGNFPGRFSGRQFSNSRSEMNVSTLELGDSALYLCASSLTPGLDYNEQFFGPGTRLTVL.

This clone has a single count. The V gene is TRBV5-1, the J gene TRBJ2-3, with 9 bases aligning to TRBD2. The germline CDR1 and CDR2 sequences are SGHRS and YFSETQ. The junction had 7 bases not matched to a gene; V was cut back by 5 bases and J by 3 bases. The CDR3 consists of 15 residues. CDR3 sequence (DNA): TGCGCCAGCAGGAACGCGGGGGGGGTAACAGATACGCAGTATTTT. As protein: CASRNAGGVTDTQYF.

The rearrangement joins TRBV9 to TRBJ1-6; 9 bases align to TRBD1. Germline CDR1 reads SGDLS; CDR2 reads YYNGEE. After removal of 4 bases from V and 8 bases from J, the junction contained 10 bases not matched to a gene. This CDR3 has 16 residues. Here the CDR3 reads CASSTKQGASDSPLHF. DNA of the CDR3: TGTGCCAGCAGCACAAAACAGGGGGCCTCCGATTCACCCCTCCACTTT.

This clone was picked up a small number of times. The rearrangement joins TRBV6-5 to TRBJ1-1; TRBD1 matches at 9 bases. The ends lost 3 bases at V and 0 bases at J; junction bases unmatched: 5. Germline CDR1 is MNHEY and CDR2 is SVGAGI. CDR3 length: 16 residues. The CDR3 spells CASSYVGQGMNTEAFF. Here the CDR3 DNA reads TGTGCCAGCAGTTATGTGGGACAGGGCATGAACACTGAAGCTTTCTTT.

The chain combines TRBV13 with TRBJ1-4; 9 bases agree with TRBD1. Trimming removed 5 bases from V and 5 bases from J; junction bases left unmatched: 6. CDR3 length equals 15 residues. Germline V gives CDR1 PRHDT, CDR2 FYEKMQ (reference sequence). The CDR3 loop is CASSTRGTGNEKLFF. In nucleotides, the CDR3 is TGTGCCAGCAGCACACGCGGGACAGGGAATGAAAAACTGTTTTTT.

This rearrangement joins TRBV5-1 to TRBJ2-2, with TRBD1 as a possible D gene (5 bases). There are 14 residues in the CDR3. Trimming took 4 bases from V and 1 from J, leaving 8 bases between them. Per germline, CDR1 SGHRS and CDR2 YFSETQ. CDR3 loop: CASSATGNTGELFF. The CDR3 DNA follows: TGCGCCAGCAGCGCTACAGGGAACACCGGGGAGCTGTTTTTT.

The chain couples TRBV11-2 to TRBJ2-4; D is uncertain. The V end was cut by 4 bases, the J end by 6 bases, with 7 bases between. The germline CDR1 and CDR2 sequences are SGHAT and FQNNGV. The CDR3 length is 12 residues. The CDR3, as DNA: TGTGCCAGCAGCTCCTCGGGAAACATTCAGTACTTC. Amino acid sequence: CASSSSGNIQYF.

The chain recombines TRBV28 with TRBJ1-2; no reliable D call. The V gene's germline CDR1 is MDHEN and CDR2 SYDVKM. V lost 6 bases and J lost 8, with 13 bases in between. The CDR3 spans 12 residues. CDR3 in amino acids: CASSLLLRGYTF. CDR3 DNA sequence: TGTGCCAGCAGCCTCCTTTTGCGGGGCTACACCTTC.

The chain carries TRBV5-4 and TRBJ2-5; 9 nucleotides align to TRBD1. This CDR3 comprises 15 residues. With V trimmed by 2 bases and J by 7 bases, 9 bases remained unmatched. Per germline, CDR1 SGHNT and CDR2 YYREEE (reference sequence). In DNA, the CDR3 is TGTGCCAGCAGCTTTGGAACAGGGGGCGAGCGGACCCAGTACTTC. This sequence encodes CASSFGTGGERTQYF.

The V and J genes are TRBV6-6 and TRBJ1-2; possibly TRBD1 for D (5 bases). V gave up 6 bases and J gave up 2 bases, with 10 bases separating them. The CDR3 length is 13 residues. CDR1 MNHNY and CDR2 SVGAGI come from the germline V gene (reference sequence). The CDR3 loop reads CASSDDSNYGYTF. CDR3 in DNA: TGTGCCAGCAGCGACGACAGCAACTATGGCTACACCTTC.

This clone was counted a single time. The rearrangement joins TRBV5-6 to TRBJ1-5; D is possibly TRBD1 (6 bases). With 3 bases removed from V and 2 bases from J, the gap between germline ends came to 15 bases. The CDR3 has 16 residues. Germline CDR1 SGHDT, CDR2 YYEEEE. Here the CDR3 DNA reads TGTGCCAGCAGCTGGGGCGGGGGCGGTGGCAATCAGCCCCAGCATTTT. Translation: CASSWGGGGGNQPQHF.